The following is a T cell receptor beta chain sequence with its context. The antigen it binds to is not known. Within one base of it there is no much larger clone, and no base qualities were kept. This entry comes from a study of blood T cell repertoires in COVID-19 (dated by TCRdb to 2019 to 2021). For the study in its entirety: Samples from collaborators originated in the United States, Italy and Spain and spanned both the acute and convalescent phases of COVID-19. The prospective study material was composed of cDNA or gDNA derived from T cells, B-cell-depleted T cells, or PBMCs. Subjects who had been exposed to COVID-19, were actively infected with it, or had recovered from it provided the deeply sampled blood TCRbeta repertoires that made up the dataset. A freely available public database, intended as a resource for researchers studying the immune response to SARS-CoV-2, is where the repertoires were released. The samples were drawn from two sources: the first 160 participants of the ongoing ImmuneRACE study, and fewer than 1,500 subjects contributed by 6 global collaborators. The sample metadata nearly always contained a de-identified subject ID, COVID-19 status, age in years and sex. HLA class I and class II types, where available, came from metadata supplied by the sample provider rather than from assay-based typing. On the study overall, not on this receptor specifically: The amount of clinical and demographic metadata varied by source and participant and was provided uncurated.

In Seattle, one collaborating source enrolled patients while the infection was active and tracked those patients longitudinally over the course of disease. Whole blood was collected in K2EDTA tubes by collaborating institutions according to the institutions' own protocols. For TCRbeta analysis, collaborator samples were shipped as frozen whole blood, as isolated PBMCs, or as DNA extracted from either sample type. The germline V gene (reference sequence) sets CDR1 to MNHEY and CDR2 to SMNVEV. Taken from cysteine to phenylalanine, the CDR3 has 12 residues. The kept DNA is CDR3 alone, 36 bases in frame from the first base. Trimming removed 4 bases from V and 7 bases from J, leaving 8 bases between the germline ends. The immunoSEQ Assay, a bias-controlled multiplex PCR, was used to amplify TCRbeta CDR3 regions from genomic DNA. The paper's data handling went like this. The number of nucleated cells in each sample was estimated from the amplification of reference gene primers within the assay. To quantify the absolute abundance of each unique TCRbeta CDR3 rearrangement, sequence reads were collapsed and filtered. For each sample, productive Simpson clonality was calculated as the square root of Simpson's diversity index across productive rearrangements. Held by TCRdb, this immuneACCESS table contains in-frame sequences only and omits some clones. Under half of the omission traces to an unresolved V gene where checked; the cause of the rest is unknown. The V and J calls and clone size come from that table; D and trimming were worked out from the DNA. In all, the sample holds 250,000 to 300,000 clones, and approximately 87% of those were seen once. Of the sample, less than 15% is held by the ten largest clones.

The rearrangement joined TRBV27 to TRBJ1-5; there is no confident call for the D gene. The TCR was taken from a woman aged 25 to 39 with COVID-19, enrolled during active disease. Sequenced input: peripheral blood. The nucleotide sequence is TGTGCCAGCAGTTCCCTCGGGCAGCCCCAGCATTTT. Its translation reads: CASSSLGQPQHF.